Sequencing of this TCR beta chain was carried out in a study of cytomegalovirus exposure and HLA in healthy donors. As for the study in general: Genotyping showed about 80% of over 350 donors falling in the Caucasian-associated ancestry cluster.

Primers for the PCR totalled 60 Vbeta and 13 Jbeta. TCRdb keeps only in-frame clones here, not all; method: immunoSEQ multiplex PCR. Here the sample spans roughly 150,000 clones, more than 60% being singletons. Study outcomes and limitations: Productive rates of about 90% or about 30% were seen for most TCR beta V segments in an earlier analysis.

From germline, CDR1 is SNHLY and CDR2 FYNNEI. Trimming shortened V by 7 bases and J by 1 base, and 10 bases separated the two germline ends. The CDR3 covers 14 residues. Notes on this clone: Its antigen is unidentified.

The sequenced sample was PBMCs. V is TRBV2 and J is TRBJ2-2; D gene ambiguous. The receptor was derived from a man younger than 40 in good health and CMV-seropositive. The CDR3 region has the DNA TGTGCCAGCAATCCAACAGTGAACACCGGGGAGCTGTTTTTT. It codes for CASNPTVNTGELFF. The full variable domain, with the rest looked up from reference TRBV2 and TRBJ2-2, is EPEVTQTPSHQVTQMGQEVILRCVPISNHLYFYWYRQILGQKVEFLVSFYNNEISEKSEIFDDQFSVERPDGSNFTLKIRSTKLEDSAMYFCASNPTVNTGELFFGEGSRLTVL.